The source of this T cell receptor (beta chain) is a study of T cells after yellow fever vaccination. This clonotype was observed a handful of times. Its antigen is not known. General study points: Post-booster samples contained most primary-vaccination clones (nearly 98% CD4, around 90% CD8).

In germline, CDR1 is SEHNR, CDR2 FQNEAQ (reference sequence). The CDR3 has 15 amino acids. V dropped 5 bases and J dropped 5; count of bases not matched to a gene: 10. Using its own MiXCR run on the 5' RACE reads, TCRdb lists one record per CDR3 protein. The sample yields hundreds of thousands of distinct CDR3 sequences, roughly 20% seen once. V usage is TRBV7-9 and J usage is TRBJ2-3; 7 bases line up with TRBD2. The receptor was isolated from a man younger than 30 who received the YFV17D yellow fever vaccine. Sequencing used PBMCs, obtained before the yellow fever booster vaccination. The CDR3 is CASSVAWRGRDTQYF. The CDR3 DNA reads TGTGCCAGCAGCGTGGCATGGCGGGGGAGAGATACGCAGTATTTT.